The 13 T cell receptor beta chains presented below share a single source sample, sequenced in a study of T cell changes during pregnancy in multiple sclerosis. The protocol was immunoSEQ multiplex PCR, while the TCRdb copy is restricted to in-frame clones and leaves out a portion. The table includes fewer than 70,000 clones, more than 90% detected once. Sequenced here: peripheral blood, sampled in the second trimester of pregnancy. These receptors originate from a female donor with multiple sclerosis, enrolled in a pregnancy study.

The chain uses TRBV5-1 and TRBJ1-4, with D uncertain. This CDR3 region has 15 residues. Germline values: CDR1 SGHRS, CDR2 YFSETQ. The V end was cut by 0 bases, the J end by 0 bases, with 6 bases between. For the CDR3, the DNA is TGCGCCAGCAGCTTGGCGGGAACAACTAATGAAAAACTGTTTTTT. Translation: CASSLAGTTNEKLFF.

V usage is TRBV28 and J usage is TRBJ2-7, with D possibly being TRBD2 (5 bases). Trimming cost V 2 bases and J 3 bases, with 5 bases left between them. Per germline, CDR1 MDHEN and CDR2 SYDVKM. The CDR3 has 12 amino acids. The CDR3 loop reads CASSLGSYEQYF. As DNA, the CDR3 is TGTGCCAGCAGTTTAGGGAGCTACGAGCAGTACTTC.

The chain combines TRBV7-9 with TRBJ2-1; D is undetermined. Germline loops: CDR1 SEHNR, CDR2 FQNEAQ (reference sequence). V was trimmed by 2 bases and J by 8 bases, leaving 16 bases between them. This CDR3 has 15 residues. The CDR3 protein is CASSLRPSETHEQFF. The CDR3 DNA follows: TGTGCCAGCAGCTTACGGCCCTCGGAGACCCATGAGCAGTTCTTC.

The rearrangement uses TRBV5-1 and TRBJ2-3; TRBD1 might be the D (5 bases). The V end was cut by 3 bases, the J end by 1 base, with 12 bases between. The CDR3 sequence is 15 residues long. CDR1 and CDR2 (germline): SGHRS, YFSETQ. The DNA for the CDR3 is TGCGCCAGCAGCTGCCCCTTAGGGGGCACAGATACGCAGTATTTT. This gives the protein CASSCPLGGTDTQYF.

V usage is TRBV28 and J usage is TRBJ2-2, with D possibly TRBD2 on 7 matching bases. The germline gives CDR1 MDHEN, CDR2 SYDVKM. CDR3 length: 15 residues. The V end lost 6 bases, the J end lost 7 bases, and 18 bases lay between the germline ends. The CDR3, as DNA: TGTGCCAGCAGCCTCTTGACGGGGGGCGTCGGGGAGCTGTTTTTT. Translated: CASSLLTGGVGELFF.

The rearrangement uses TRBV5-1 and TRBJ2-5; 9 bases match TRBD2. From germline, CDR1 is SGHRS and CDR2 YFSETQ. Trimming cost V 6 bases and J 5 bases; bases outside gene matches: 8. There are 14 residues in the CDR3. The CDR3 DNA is TGCGCCAGCAATGGGGCGGGAGGGTCTGAGACCCAGTACTTC. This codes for CASNGAGGSETQYF. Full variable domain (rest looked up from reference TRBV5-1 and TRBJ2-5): KAGVTQTPRYLIKTRGQQVTLSCSPISGHRSVSWYQQTPGQGLQFLFEYFSETQRNKGNFPGRFSGRQFSNSRSEMNVSTLELGDSALYLCASNGAGGSETQYFGPGTRLLVL.

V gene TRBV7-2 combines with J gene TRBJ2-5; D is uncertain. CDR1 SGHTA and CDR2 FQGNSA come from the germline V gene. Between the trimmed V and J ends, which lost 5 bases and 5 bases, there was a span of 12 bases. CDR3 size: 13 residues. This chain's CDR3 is CASSPLGWETQYF. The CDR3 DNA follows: TGTGCCAGCAGCCCCCTCGGGTGGGAGACCCAGTACTTC.

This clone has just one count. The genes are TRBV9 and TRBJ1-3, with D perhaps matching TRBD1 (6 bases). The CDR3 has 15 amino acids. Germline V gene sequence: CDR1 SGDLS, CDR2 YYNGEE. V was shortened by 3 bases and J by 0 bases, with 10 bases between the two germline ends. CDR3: CASSGRDISGNTIYF. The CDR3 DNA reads TGTGCCAGCAGCGGACGGGACATCTCTGGAAACACCATATATTTT. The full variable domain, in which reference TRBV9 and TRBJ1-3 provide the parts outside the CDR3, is DSGVTQTPKHLITATGQRVTLRCSPRSGDLSVYWYQQSLDQGLQFLIQYYNGEERAKGNILERFSAQQFPDLHSELNLSSLELGDSALYFCASSGRDISGNTIYFGEGSWLTVV.

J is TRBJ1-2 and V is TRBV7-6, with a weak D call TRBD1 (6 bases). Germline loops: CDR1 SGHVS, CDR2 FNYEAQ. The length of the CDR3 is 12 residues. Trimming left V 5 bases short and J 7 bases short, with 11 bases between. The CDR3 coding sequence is TGTGCCAGCAGCCTACAGGGTTTTGGCTACACCTTC. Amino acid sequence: CASSLQGFGYTF.

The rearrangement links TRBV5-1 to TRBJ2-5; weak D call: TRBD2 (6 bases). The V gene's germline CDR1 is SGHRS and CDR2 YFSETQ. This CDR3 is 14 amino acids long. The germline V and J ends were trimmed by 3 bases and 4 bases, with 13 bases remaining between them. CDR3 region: CASSSPGAVETQYF. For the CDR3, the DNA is TGCGCCAGCAGCTCTCCGGGAGCGGTAGAGACCCAGTACTTC.

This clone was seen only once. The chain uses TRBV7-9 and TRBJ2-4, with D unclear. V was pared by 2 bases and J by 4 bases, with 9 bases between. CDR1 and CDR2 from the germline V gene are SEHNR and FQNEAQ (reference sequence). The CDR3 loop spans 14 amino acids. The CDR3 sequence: CASSLTSVKNIQYF. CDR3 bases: TGTGCCAGCAGCTTAACATCCGTTAAAAACATTCAGTACTTC.

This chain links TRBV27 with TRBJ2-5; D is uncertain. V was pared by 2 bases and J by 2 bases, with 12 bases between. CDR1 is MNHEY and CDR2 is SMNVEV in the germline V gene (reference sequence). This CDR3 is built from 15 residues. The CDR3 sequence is CASSLQVGFQETQYF. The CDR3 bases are TGTGCCAGCAGTTTACAGGTCGGCTTTCAAGAGACCCAGTACTTC.

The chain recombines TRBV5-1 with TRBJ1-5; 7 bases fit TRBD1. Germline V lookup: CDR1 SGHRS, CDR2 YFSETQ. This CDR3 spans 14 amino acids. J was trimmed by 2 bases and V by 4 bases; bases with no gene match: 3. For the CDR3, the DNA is TGCGCCAGCAGCGTTGGACAGGGCAATCAGCCCCAGCATTTT. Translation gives CASSVGQGNQPQHF.